This is a list of T cell receptor beta chains from one sample in a study of shared clonotypes between healthy human individuals. TCRdb keeps only in-frame clones here, not all; method: immunoSEQ multiplex PCR. The table shows some 500,000 clones, with roughly 95% occurring only once. The sequenced material came from naive CD4+ T cells sorted from blood. The receptors derive from a woman in her twenties or thirties in good health. CDR3s leave out the opening cysteine and the closing phenylalanine or tryptophan.

13	TRBJ1-4	TRBV27	ASSAQGAGDEKLF
12	TRBJ1-1	TRBV28	ASSQGGLNTEAF
12	NA	TRBV6-5	ASSYDGSSYEQY
9	TRBJ2-7	TRBV19	ASSTNYEQY
12	TRBJ1-1	TRBV4-1	ASSPPGRNTEAF
13	TRBJ2-7	TRBV14	ASKVGGGYEYEQY
15	TRBJ2-1	TRBV18	ASSPRLAGEGNNEQF
12	TRBJ1-5	TRBV28	ASRIEGRDQPQH
10	TRBJ1-5	TRBV28	ASDGGERPQH
8	TRBJ1-1	TRBV19	APGDTEAF
13	TRBJ2-1	TRBV28	ASTSGGTGENEQF
16	TRBJ2-1	TRBV6-1	ASSERRLAGGSGGEQF
15	TRBJ2-7	TRBV4-2	ASSQDRGSSGRYEQY
13	TRBJ2-7	TRBV5-1	ASSAGTRWTYEQY
16	TRBJ2-3	TRBV5-1	ASSALTPALGFTDTQY
14	TRBJ2-5	TRBV5-1	ASSLDWGAAQETQY
12	TRBJ2-5	TRBV2	ASRPLGYQETQY
11	TRBJ1-3	TRBV18	ASSPRDLDTIY
13	TRBJ1-3	TRBV16	ASSQRGDSGNTIY
14	TRBJ2-5	TRBV10-2	ASSSGLAGTRETQY
12	NA	TRBV10-3	AISESTPFSEQY
11	TRBJ2-7	TRBV27	ASRTGTTYEQY
11	TRBJ1-5	TRBV7-8	ASSLGGGQPQH
14	TRBJ1-3	TRBV10-2	ASRRGGDTSGNTIY
12	TRBJ2-1	TRBV14	ASSQADSYNEQF
12	TRBJ2-7	TRBV19	ASSNRDQTYEQY
11	TRBJ2-7	TRBV5-6	ASSLDLSREQY
12	TRBJ2-5	TRBV15	ATSSLGGGETQY
12	TRBJ2-7	TRBV27	ASRLAGFPYEQY
14	TRBJ1-1	TRBV19	ASSTRTGLLFTEAF
12	TRBJ1-1	TRBV5-1	ASSLWQSVTEAF
13	TRBJ1-4	TRBV5-1	ASSPRGGNNEKLF
15	TRBJ1-5	TRBV7-2	ASSKQTGGHGNQPQH
9	TRBJ2-7	TRBV20-1	SATDYYEQY
12	TRBJ2-7	TRBV5-1	ASSLETGRSEQY
11	TRBJ2-7	TRBV27	ASSLDSSYEQY
12	TRBJ1-5	TRBV18	ASSFVGSNQPQH
11	TRBJ1-4	TRBV4-1	ASSAQGAGKLF
10	TRBJ1-2	TRBV7-9	ASSFRGSRNT
12	TRBJ2-1	TRBV10-1	ASSGSGSYNEQF
12	TRBJ1-5	TRBV19	ASSKGYSNQPQH
14	TRBJ2-6	TRBV7-3	ANSLGPSSGANVLT
13	TRBJ1-4	TRBV5-1	ASSSQGATNEKLF
15	TRBJ2-6	TRBV4-1	ASSTGGGSSGANVLT
14	TRBJ2-1	TRBV9	ASSEGEASSYNEQF
14	TRBJ1-1	TRBV5-6	ASSPLPSTGNTEAF
12	TRBJ2-7	TRBV18	ASSPPSRAHEQY
11	TRBJ2-7	TRBV28	ASSPGSSYEQY
12	TRBJ2-2	TRBV5-1	ASRLQGDTGELF
13	TRBJ2-4	TRBV6-1	ASSDTLSGSRIQY
13	TRBJ2-3	TRBV13	ASSPLAGAADTQY
18	TRBJ2-6	TRBV27	ASSFEVRDPRISGANVLT
18	TRBJ2-2	TRBV19	ASCWTEESGRAFNTGELF
11	TRBJ2-7	TRBV6-6	ASSSEFPLEQY
12	TRBJ1-4	TRBV27	ASSFHAYNEKLF
10	TRBJ1-5	TRBV28	ASSLEILHQH